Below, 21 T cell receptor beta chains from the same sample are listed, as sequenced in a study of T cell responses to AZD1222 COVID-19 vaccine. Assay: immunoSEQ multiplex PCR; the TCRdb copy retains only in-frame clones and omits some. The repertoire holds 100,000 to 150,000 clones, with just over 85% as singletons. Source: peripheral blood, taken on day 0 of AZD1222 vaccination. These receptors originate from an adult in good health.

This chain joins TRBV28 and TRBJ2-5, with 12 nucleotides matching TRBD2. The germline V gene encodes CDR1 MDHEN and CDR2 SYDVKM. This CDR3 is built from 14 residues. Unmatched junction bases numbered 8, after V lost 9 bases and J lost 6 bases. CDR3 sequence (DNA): TGTGCCAGTGGACTAGCGGGGATTTTAAAGACCCAGTACTTC. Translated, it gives CASGLAGILKTQYF.

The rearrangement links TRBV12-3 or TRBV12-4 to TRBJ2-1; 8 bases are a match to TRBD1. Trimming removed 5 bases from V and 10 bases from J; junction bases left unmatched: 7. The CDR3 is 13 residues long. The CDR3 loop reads CASSTSGGGEQFF. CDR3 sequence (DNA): TGTGCCAGCAGTACGTCAGGGGGCGGCGAGCAGTTCTTC.

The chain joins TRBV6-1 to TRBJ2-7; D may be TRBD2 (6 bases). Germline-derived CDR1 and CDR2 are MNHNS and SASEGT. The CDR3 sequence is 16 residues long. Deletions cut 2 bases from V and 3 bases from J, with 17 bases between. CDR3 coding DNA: TGTGCCAGCAGTGAATTTCGAGGCGGGGCGGACTACGAGCAGTACTTC. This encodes CASSEFRGGADYEQYF.

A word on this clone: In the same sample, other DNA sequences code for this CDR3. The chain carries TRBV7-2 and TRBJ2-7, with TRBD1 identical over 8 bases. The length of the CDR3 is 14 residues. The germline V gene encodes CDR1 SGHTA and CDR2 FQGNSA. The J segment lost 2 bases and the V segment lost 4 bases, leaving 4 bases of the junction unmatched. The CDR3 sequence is CASSYGQGTYEQYF. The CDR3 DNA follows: TGTGCCAGCAGCTACGGACAGGGAACCTACGAGCAGTACTTC.

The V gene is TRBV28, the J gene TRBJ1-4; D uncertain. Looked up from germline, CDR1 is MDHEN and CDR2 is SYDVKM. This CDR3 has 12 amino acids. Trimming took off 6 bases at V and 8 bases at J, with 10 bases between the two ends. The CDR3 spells CASSVPTEKLFF. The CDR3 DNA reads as TGTGCCAGCAGCGTTCCTACCGAAAAACTGTTTTTT.

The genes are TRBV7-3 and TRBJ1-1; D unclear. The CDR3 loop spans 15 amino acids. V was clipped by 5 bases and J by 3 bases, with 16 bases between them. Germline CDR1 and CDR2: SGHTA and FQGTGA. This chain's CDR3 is CASSPDIGRDTEAFF. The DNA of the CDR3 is TGTGCCAGCAGCCCGGATATCGGGCGGGACACTGAAGCTTTCTTT.

CDR3 loop: CASSDVGINSADTQYF. The CDR3 DNA is TGTGCCAGCAGTGATGTGGGCATAAACTCCGCAGATACGCAGTATTTT. V is TRBV2 and J is TRBJ2-3, with D hard to call. Trimming pared 3 bases from V and 4 bases from J, leaving 17 bases between. Germline CDR1 reads SNHLY; CDR2 reads FYNNEI. There are 16 residues in the CDR3.

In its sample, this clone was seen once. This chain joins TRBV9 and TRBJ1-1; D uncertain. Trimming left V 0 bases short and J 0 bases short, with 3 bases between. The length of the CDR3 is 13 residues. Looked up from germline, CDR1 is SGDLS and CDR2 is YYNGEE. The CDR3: CASSVALNTEAFF. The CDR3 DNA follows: TGTGCCAGCAGCGTAGCTTTGAACACTGAAGCTTTCTTT. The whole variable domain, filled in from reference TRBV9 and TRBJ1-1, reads DSGVTQTPKHLITATGQRVTLRCSPRSGDLSVYWYQQSLDQGLQFLIQYYNGEERAKGNILERFSAQQFPDLHSELNLSSLELGDSALYFCASSVALNTEAFFGQGTRLTVV.

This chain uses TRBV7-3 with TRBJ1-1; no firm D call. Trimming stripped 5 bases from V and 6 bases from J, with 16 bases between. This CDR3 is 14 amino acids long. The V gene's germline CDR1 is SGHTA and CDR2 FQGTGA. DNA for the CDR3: TGTGCCAGCAGCACCCGACGGGAGAGCGCTGAAGCTTTCTTT. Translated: CASSTRRESAEAFF.

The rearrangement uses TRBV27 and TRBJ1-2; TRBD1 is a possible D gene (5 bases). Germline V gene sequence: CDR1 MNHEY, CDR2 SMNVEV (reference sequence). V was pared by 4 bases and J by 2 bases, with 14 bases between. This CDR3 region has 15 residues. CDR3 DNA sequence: TGTGCCAGCAGTTCGGAGAGTCGGGGGAACTATGGCTACACCTTC. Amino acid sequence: CASSSESRGNYGYTF.

In DNA, the CDR3 is TGTGCCAGCAGGAGACAGGGTGGGAGTTACGAGCAGTACTTC. Protein: CASRRQGGSYEQYF. The chain carries TRBV28 and TRBJ2-7; 7 positions agree with TRBD1. CDR1 and CDR2 from the germline V gene are MDHEN and SYDVKM. This CDR3 has 14 amino acids. V trimming: 6 bases; J trimming: 4 bases; junction bases outside the gene matches: 9. Drawing the rest from reference TRBV28 and TRBJ2-7, the complete variable domain is DVKVTQSSRYLVKRTGEKVFLECVQDMDHENMFWYRQDPGLGLRLIYFSYDVKMKEKGDIPEGYSVSREKKERFSLILESASTNQTSMYLCASRRQGGSYEQYFGPGTRLTVT.

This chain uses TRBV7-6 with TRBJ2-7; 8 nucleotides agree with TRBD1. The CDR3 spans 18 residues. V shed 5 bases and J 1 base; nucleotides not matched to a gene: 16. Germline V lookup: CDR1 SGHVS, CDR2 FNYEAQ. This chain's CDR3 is CASSLDIRRDRHSYEQYF. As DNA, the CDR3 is TGTGCCAGCAGCCTCGATATTAGGCGGGACAGGCATTCCTACGAGCAGTACTTC.

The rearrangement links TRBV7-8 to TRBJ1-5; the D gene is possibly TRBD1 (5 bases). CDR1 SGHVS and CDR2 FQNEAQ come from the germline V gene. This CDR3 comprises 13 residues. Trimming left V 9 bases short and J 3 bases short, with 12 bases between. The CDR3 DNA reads TGTGCCAGTAATGCAGGGAACAATCAGCCCCAGCATTTT. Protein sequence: CASNAGNNQPQHF.

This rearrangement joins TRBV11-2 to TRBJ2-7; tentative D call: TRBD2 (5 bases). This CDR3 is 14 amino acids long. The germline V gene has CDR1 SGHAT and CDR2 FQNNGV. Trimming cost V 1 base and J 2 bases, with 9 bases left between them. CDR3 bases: TGTGCCAGCAGCTTAGCCGGGGATCCCTACGAGCAGTACTTC. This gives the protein CASSLAGDPYEQYF.

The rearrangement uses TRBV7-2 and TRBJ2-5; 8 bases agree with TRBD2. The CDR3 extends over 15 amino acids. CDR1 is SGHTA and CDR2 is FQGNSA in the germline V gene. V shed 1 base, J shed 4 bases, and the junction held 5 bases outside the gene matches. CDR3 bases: TGTGCCAGCAGCTTAGGGTCCCGGGGGGGAGAGACCCAGTACTTC. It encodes CASSLGSRGGETQYF. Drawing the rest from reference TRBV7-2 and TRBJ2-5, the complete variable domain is GAGVSQSPSNKVTEKGKDVELRCDPISGHTALYWYRQSLGQGLEFLIYFQGNSAPDKSGLPSDRFSAERTGGSVSTLTIQRTQQEDSAVYLCASSLGSRGGETQYFGPGTRLLVL.

The CDR3 here is CASSQGDSEKLFF. The CDR3, as DNA: TGTGCCAGCAGCCAGGGGGATAGTGAAAAACTGTTTTTT. This chain joins TRBV4-2 and TRBJ1-4; D is possibly TRBD1 (5 bases). The germline V gene has CDR1 LGHNA and CDR2 YNFKEQ. Trimming removed 3 bases from V and 7 bases from J, with 9 bases in between. The CDR3 is made up of 13 amino acids.

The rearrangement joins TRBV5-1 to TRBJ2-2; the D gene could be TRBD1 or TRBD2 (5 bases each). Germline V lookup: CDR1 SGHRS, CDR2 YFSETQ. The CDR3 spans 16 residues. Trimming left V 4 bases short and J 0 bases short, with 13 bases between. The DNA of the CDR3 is TGCGCCAGCAGCGGACGGGACCGGGCGAACACCGGGGAGCTGTTTTTT. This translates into CASSGRDRANTGELFF.

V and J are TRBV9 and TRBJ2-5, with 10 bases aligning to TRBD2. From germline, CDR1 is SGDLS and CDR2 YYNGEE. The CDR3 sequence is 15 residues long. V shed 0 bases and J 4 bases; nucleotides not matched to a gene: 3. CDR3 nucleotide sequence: TGTGCCAGCAGCGTAGGCCTAGCGGGAGTAGAGACCCAGTACTTC. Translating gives CASSVGLAGVETQYF.

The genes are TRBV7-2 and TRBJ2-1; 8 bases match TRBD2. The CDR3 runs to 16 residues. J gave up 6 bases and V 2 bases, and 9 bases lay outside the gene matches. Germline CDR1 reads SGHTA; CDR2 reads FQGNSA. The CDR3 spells CASSLLPGLGTNEQFF. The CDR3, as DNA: TGTGCCAGCAGCTTATTACCGGGACTAGGGACCAATGAGCAGTTCTTC. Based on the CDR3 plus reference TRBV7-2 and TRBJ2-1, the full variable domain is GAGVSQSPSNKVTEKGKDVELRCDPISGHTALYWYRQSLGQGLEFLIYFQGNSAPDKSGLPSDRFSAERTGGSVSTLTIQRTQQEDSAVYLCASSLLPGLGTNEQFFGPGTRLTVL.

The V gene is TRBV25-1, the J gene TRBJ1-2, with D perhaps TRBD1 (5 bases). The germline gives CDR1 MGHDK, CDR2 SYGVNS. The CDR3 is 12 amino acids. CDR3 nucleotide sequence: TGTGCAGCCCGGGAGGGGAACTATGGCTACACCTTC. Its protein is CAAREGNYGYTF.

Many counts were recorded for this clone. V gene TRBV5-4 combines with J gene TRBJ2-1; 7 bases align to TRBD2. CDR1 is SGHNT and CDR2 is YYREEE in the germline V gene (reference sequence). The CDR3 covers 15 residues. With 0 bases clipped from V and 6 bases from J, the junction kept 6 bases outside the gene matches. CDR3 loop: CASSLGAGPSNEQFF. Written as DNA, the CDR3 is TGTGCCAGCAGCTTGGGAGCGGGACCCAGCAATGAGCAGTTCTTC.